Listed below are T cell receptor beta chains from one sample, sequenced in a study of T cell changes during pregnancy in multiple sclerosis. Method: immunoSEQ multiplex PCR; TCRdb's copy keeps in-frame clones and lacks some. The sample yields roughly 60,000 clones, 80% to 95% seen once. Sequenced material: peripheral blood, taken in the second trimester of pregnancy. These receptors all come from a female donor with multiple sclerosis, enrolled in a pregnancy study. Both conserved end residues are part of each CDR3. Fields, in order: V gene, J gene, CDR3 protein.

TRBV2,TRBJ2-5,CASSAPSAGQETQYF
TRBV18,TRBJ2-1,CASSPPAGSSSYNEQFF
TRBV6-5,TRBJ2-7,CASSSTAGTGTYEQYF
TRBV19,TRBJ2-1,CASTTLGGGRISYNEQFF
TRBV12-5,TRBJ2-7,CASGFAPPNEQYF
TRBV5-6,TRBJ2-7,CASSWDRGQAYEQYF
TRBV6-6,TRBJ2-7,CASSYSSEGSEQYF
TRBV30,TRBJ1-2,CAWKAGFAVGYTF
TRBV27,TRBJ2-7,CASSPTGGFAYEQYF
TRBV10-3,TRBJ1-6,CAISLTGGESNSPLHF
TRBV6-1,TRBJ1-4,CASTPRGRENEKLFF
TRBV27,TRBJ2-7,CASSLNPRQGVYEQYF
TRBV10-3,TRBJ2-7,CAISEGIGGEQYF
TRBV7-2,TRBJ2-7,CASSLGRGNVEQYF
TRBV7-2,TRBJ1-5,CASSDQGGGVLGWYQPQHF
TRBV18,TRBJ2-5,CASSRGTGDETQYF
TRBV4-3,TRBJ2-2,CASSQRVRLLNTGELFF
TRBV28,TRBJ2-1,CASNSPASGTREQFF
TRBV11-2,TRBJ1-4,CASSLFEGENEKLFF
TRBV13,TRBJ2-2,CASSRLTGPSGNTGELFF
TRBV7-9,TRBJ2-1,CASSWTIAGGLYNEQFF
TRBV4-2,TRBJ1-2,CASSQESVSDRGDYGYTF
TRBV5-6,TRBJ2-5,CASSQLQGASGETQYF
TRBV5-1,TRBJ1-2,CASSLTDRGIGYTF
TRBV2,TRBJ2-7,CASSVGGSYEQYF
TRBV6-4,TRBJ2-3,CASSREPGGRGTDTQYF
TRBV6-6,TRBJ1-4,CASSYAGTNEKLFF
TRBV6-4,TRBJ2-6,CASSPSSGANVLTF
TRBV19,TRBJ2-7,CASSLLAGASYEQYF
TRBV7-9,TRBJ2-1,CASTQEGDEQFF
TRBV5-5,TRBJ2-6,CASSLTGSGANVLTF
TRBV6-1,TRBJ1-1,CASRRQGDTEAFF
TRBV19,TRBJ1-2,CASSTPLGQVYGYTF
TRBV30,TRBJ2-7,CAWEKTGLSYEQYF
TRBV6-4,TRBJ2-1,CASNAGTGEVNEQFF
TRBV5-4,TRBJ2-5,CASSSSTVRDGQYF
TRBV6-5,TRBJ1-5,CASSKRGSNQPQHF
TRBV2,TRBJ2-7,CARGTGGYEQYF
TRBV29-1,TRBJ1-5,CSVVMTGSERNQPQHF
TRBV27,TRBJ1-1,CASSLTGSTEAFF
TRBV28,TRBJ2-1,CASTGSSYNEQFF
TRBV29-1,TRBJ1-3,CSVGATSSGNTIYF
TRBV9,TRBJ2-1,CASSTSTSGIVHEQFF
TRBV19,TRBJ1-4,CASSIPAGGGEKLFF
TRBV19,TRBJ1-5,CASSRLDPVYSNQPQHF
TRBV5-1,TRBJ2-3,CASSLYFASTDTQYF
TRBV27,TRBJ1-1,CASSLLRGWKAEAFF
TRBV5-5,TRBJ2-7,CASSLGASSHSSYEQYF
TRBV7-8,TRBJ1-3,CASSPHRPGVGDTIYF
TRBV30,TRBJ2-7,CAGGRLAGEYEQYF
TRBV11-1,TRBJ2-2,CASSDRVHGELFF
TRBV5-4,TRBJ2-7,CASSIRDTPHEQYF
TRBV5-4,TRBJ2-3,CASSLEGYTQYF
TRBV10-3,TRBJ2-7,CANSGSPREQYF
TRBV9,TRBJ1-6,CASSPRTGTGHSPLHF